These 12 T cell receptor beta chains were sequenced from one sample in a study of T cells in Graves' hyperthyroidism and ophthalmopathy (dated by TCRdb to between 2019 and 2020). The library was produced with multiplex PCR. Instrument used: Illumina HiSeq 2000. TCR beta CDR3 regions were amplified from RNA transcripts. A first-round RT-PCR of the TCR CDR3 used the HTBI primer set with the Qiagen OneStep RT-PCR kit. The public reads were reanalyzed by TCRdb: fastp trimming at Q25, MiXCR alignment, in-frame beta chains only. Each record represents a unique CDR3 protein, reported with the most common genes and DNA among its rows. The sample has about 520,000 distinct CDR3 sequences on record, roughly 25% of them singletons. The top ten hold around 11% of the sample. Sequencing was done on a sample of blood. The receptor set was obtained from a woman under 40 with Graves' ophthalmopathy.

This clonotype was picked up many times. The J gene is TRBJ1-1, the V gene TRBV6-1; TRBD1 might be the D (5 bases). V lost 6 bases and J 1 base, leaving 18 bases between the germline ends. This CDR3 region has 16 residues. Germline loops: CDR1 MNHNS, CDR2 SASEGT. The CDR3 region has the DNA TGTGCCAGCAGCCCCGGGACCCCCGGGGCGAACACTGAAGCTTTCTTT. Encoded protein: CASSPGTPGANTEAFF.

This clonotype was detected many times. The rearrangement links TRBV7-6 to TRBJ2-7; perhaps TRBD1 as D (6 bases). The CDR3 length is 13 residues. Trimming took 5 bases from V and 5 from J, leaving 13 bases between them. Per germline, CDR1 SGHVS and CDR2 FNYEAQ. CDR3 residues: CASSVTGADEQYF. Written as DNA, the CDR3 is TGTGCCAGCAGCGTGACAGGCGCTGACGAGCAGTACTTC.

CDR3 residues: CASSRDRELSYTF. CDR3 DNA sequence: TGTGCCAGCAGCCGGGACAGGGAGTTGTCTTACACCTTC. The V call is TRBV7-8, the J call TRBJ1-2, with 9 bases identical to TRBD1. The V and J ends lost 5 bases and 11 bases, in that order; junction bases with no gene match: 9. This CDR3 contains 13 residues. Germline CDR1 is SGHVS and CDR2 is FQNEAQ.

J is TRBJ2-7 and V is TRBV6-2 or TRBV6-3, with a tentative D call TRBD1 (5 bases). The V end lost 2 bases, the J end lost 2 bases, and 10 bases lay between the germline ends. CDR1 MNHEY and CDR2 SVGEGT come from the germline V gene. The CDR3 extends over 14 amino acids. The DNA of the CDR3 is TGTGCCAGCAGTTACGACAGACCGACCTACGAGCAGTACTTC. It is translated as CASSYDRPTYEQYF.

This clonotype was seen many times. The chain combines TRBV6-1 with TRBJ1-2; 9 bases fit TRBD1. Germline trimming cut 4 bases from V and 7 bases from J; bases unmatched to any gene: 4. The CDR3 has 13 amino acids. Germline CDR1 and CDR2: MNHNS and SASEGT. This CDR3 reads CASSGRDRVGYTF. CDR3 nucleotide sequence: TGTGCCAGCAGTGGCCGGGACAGGGTTGGCTACACCTTC.

In this sample, this clonotype turned up many times. This sequence joins TRBV6-2 or TRBV6-3 and TRBJ1-2; 8 bases match TRBD1. Trimming cost V 6 bases and J 1 base; bases outside gene matches: 10. Germline lookup yields CDR1 MNHEY and CDR2 SVGEGT. This CDR3 region has 16 residues. CDR3 DNA: TGTGCCAGCAGCCCCCAGCGGACAGGGAGTAACTATGGCTACACCTTC. Protein sequence: CASSPQRTGSNYGYTF.

This clonotype was picked up many times. V usage is TRBV30 and J usage is TRBJ1-2; D uncertain. Trimming removed 4 bases at V and 4 bases at J, with 19 bases between. Germline-derived CDR1 and CDR2 are GTSNPN and SVGIG (reference sequence). The CDR3 consists of 15 residues. CDR3 nucleotides: TGTGCCTGGACCACCATGGATTGGGCGATCTATGGCTACACCTTC. Translated: CAWTTMDWAIYGYTF. Variable domain in full (rest from reference TRBV30 and TRBJ1-2): SQTIHQWPATLVQPVGSPLSLECTVEGTSNPNLYWYRQAAGRGLQLLFYSVGIGQISSEVPQNLSASRPQDRQFILSSKKLLLSDSGFYLCAWTTMDWAIYGYTFGSGTRLTVV.

V gene TRBV9 combines with J gene TRBJ1-1; D gene ambiguous. Trimming cost V 3 bases and J 1 base, with 7 bases left between them. CDR1 is SGDLS, CDR2 YYNGEE, per germline. This CDR3 region has 13 residues. The CDR3 protein is CASSGPSNTEAFF. CDR3 bases: TGTGCCAGCAGCGGACCCTCGAACACTGAAGCTTTCTTT.

V and J are TRBV6-2 or TRBV6-3 and TRBJ1-1, with 7 bases identical to TRBD1. The CDR3 totals 15 residues. From germline, CDR1 is MNHEY and CDR2 SVGEGT. V lost 7 bases, J lost 3 bases, and 11 bases stayed unmatched. The CDR3 region is CASKGRLRGHTEAFF. CDR3 sequence (DNA): TGTGCCAGCAAGGGCCGGCTGAGGGGGCACACTGAAGCTTTCTTT.

In this sample, this clonotype turned up many times. The J gene is TRBJ2-7, the V gene TRBV6-1; the D gene is possibly TRBD1 (5 bases). There are 13 residues in the CDR3. V gave up 10 bases and J gave up 2 bases, with 15 bases separating them. Germline CDR1 and CDR2: MNHNS and SASEGT. The CDR3 DNA reads TGTGCCACCTTGGACACAAACACCTACGAGCAGTACTTC. Its protein is CATLDTNTYEQYF.

The chain combines TRBV12-3 or TRBV12-4 with TRBJ2-7; TRBD1 is a possible D gene (6 bases). The V gene lost 4 bases and the J gene lost 5 bases, with 9 bases spanning the gap. This CDR3 spans 12 amino acids. CDR3 amino acids: CASSYNRDEQYF. The CDR3 DNA reads as TGTGCCAGCAGTTATAACAGGGACGAGCAGTACTTC.

In this sample, this clonotype turned up many times. The gene calls are TRBV10-3 and TRBJ2-2; 7 nucleotides align to TRBD2. The germline V gene has CDR1 ENHRY and CDR2 SYGVKD. V shed 10 bases and J 5 bases; nucleotides not matched to a gene: 16. The CDR3 has 16 amino acids. The CDR3 spells CATPWERGVSTGELFF. The CDR3 DNA reads as TGTGCCACCCCCTGGGAACGGGGGGTAAGTACCGGGGAGCTGTTTTTT.